This TCR beta chain emerged from a study of shared T cell receptors in the human thymus. This clone occurred once. The CDR3 is 16 amino acids. Trimming took off 7 bases at V and 0 bases at J, with 13 bases between the two ends. Germline V gives CDR1 LNHDA, CDR2 SQIVND (reference sequence). Here immunoSEQ multiplex PCR was the method, and the copy in TCRdb shows in-frame clones only, minus some. The sample lists over 650,000 clones, around 87% occurring once. This same sample was also part of a study on human thymus T cells.

This chain links TRBV19 with TRBJ2-6; a possible D gene is TRBD2 (5 bases). The clonotype comes from a boy under two years old with a congenital heart defect. Material: thymocytes. Here the CDR3 reads CASTPSPGSGANVLTF. The CDR3 DNA is TGTGCCAGTACGCCTAGCCCCGGCTCTGGGGCCAACGTCCTGACTTTC.